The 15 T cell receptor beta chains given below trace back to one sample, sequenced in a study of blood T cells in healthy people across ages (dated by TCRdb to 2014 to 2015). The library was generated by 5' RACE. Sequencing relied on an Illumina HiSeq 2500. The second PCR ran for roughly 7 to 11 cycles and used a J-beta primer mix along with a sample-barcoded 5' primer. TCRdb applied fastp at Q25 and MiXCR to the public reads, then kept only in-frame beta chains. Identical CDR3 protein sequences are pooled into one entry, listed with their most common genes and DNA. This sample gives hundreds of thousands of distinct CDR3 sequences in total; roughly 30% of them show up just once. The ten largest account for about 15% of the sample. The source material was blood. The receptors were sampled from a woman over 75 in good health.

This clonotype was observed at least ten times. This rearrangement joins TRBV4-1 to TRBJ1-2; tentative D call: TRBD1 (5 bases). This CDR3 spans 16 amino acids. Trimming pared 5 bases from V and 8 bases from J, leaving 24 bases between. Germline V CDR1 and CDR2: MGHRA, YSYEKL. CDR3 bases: TGCGCCAGCAGCTTGGGGACGGGACTGCTAACACCGGGCTACACCTTC. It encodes CASSLGTGLLTPGYTF.

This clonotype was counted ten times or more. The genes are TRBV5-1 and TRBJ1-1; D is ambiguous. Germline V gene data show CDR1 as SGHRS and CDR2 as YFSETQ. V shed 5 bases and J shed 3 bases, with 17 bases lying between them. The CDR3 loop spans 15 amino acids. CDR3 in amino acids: CASSLFGNVDTEAFF. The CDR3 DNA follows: TGCGCCAGCAGTCTTTTTGGAAATGTGGACACTGAAGCTTTCTTT.

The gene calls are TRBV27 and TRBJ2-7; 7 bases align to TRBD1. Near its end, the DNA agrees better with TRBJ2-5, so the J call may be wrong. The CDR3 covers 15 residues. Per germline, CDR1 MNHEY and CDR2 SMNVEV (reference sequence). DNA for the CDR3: TGTGCCAGCAGATACGCCGGGACAGACTACGAGACCCAGTACTTC. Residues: CASRYAGTDYETQYF.

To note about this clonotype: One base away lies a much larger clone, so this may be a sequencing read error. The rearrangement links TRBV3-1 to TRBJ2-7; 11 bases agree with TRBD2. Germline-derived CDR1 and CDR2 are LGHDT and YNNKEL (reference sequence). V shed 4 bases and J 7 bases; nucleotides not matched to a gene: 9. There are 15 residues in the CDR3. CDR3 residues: CASSLRLAGKDEQYF. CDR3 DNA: TGTGCCAGCAGCCTCCGACTAGCGGGGAAGGATGAGCAGTACTTC.

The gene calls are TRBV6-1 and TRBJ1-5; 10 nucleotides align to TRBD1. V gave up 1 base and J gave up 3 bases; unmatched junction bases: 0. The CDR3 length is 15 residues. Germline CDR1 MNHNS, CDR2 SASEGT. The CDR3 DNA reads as TGTGCCAGCAGTGAAGGACAGGGGGCCAATCAGCCCCAGCATTTT. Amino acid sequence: CASSEGQGANQPQHF.

CDR3 DNA sequence: TGTGCCTGGAGTGAGACCCTCAGCACTGAAGCTTTCTTT. Residues: CAWSETLSTEAFF. The rearrangement links TRBV30 to TRBJ1-1; D is ambiguous. CDR1 and CDR2 from the germline V gene are GTSNPN and SVGIG (reference sequence). V lost 1 base and J lost 4, with 10 bases in between. The CDR3 runs 13 residues. Looking up the rest from reference TRBV30 and TRBJ1-1 gives the full variable domain: SQTIHQWPATLVQPVGSPLSLECTVEGTSNPNLYWYRQAAGRGLQLLFYSVGIGQISSEVPQNLSASRPQDRQFILSSKKLLLSDSGFYLCAWSETLSTEAFFGQGTRLTVV.

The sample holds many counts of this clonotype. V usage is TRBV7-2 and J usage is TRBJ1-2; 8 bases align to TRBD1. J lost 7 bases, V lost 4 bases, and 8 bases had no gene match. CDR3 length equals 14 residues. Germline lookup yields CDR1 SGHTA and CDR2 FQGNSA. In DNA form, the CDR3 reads TGTGCCAGCAGCTCCAGGACAGGGAATCGTGGCTACACCTTC. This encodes CASSSRTGNRGYTF.

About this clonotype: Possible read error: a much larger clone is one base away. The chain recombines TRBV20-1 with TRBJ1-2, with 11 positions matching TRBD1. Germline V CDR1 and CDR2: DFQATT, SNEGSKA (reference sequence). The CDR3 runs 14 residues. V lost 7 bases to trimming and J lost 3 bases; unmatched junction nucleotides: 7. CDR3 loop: CSVSRDRGYYGYTF. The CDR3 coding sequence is TGCAGTGTTAGCCGGGACAGGGGGTACTATGGCTACACCTTC.

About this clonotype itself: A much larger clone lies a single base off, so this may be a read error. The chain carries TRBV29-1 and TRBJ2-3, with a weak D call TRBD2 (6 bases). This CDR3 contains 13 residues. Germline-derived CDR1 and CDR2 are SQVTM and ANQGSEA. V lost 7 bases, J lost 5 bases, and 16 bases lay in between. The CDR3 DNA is TGCAGCGCATCGGCCGGGAGTCGAGATACGCAGTATTTT. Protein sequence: CSASAGSRDTQYF.

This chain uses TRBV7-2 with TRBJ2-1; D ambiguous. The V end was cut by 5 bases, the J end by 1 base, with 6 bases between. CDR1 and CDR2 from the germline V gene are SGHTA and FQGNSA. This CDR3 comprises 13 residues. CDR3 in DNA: TGTGCCAGCAGCGGCCAATCCTACAATGAGCAGTTCTTC. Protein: CASSGQSYNEQFF.

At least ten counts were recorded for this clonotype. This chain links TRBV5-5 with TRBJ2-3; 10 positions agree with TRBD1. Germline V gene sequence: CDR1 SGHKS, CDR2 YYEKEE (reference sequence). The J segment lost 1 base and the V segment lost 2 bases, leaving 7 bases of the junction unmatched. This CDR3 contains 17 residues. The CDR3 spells CASSFTTGQGRTDTQYF. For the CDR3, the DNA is TGTGCCAGCAGCTTTACGACGGGACAGGGGCGCACAGATACGCAGTATTTT. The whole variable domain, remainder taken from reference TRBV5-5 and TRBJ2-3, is DAGVTQSPTHLIKTRGQQVTLRCSPISGHKSVSWYQQVLGQGPQFIFQYYEKEERGRGNFPDRFSARQFPNYSSELNVNALLLGDSALYLCASSFTTGQGRTDTQYFGPGTRLTVL.

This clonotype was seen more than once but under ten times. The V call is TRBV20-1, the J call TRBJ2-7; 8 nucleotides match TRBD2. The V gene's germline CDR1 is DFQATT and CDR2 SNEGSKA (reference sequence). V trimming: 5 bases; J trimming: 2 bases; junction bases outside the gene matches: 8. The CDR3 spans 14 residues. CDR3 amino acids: CSAASGSGTYEQYF. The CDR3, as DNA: TGCAGTGCTGCGAGCGGGAGTGGGACCTACGAGCAGTACTTC.

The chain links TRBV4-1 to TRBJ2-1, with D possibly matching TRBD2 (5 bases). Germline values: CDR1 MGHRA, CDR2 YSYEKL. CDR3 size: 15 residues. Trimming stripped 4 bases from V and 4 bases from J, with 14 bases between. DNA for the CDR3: TGCGCCAGCAGCCGCACGGGGATCACATACAATGAGCAGTTCTTC. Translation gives CASSRTGITYNEQFF.

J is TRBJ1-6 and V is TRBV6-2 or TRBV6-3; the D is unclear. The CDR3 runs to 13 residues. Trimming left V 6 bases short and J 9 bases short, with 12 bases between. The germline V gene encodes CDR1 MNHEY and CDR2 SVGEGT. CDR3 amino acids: CASSFPRSSPLHF. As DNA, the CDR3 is TGTGCCAGCAGCTTCCCCCGAAGTTCACCCCTCCACTTT.

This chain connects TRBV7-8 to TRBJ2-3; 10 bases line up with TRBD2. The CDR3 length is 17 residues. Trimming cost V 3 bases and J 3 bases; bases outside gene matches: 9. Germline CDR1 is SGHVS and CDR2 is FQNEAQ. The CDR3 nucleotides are TGTGCCAGCAGCTTGCAGCGGGAGGGCATGAGGACAGATACGCAGTATTTT. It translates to CASSLQREGMRTDTQYF.